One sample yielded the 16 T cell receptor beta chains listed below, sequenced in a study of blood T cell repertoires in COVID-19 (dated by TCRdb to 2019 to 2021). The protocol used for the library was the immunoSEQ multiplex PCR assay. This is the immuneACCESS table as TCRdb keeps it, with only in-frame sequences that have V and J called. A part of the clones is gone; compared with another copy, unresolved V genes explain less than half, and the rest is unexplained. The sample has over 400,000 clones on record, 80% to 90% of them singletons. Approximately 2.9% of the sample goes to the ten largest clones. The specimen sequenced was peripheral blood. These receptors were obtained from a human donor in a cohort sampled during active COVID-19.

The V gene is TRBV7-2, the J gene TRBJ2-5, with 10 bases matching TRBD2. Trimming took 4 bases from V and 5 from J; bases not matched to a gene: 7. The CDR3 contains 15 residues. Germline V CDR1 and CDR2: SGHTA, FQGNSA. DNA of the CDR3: TGTGCCAGCAGCTCCTTCGGGACTAGCGTTGAGACCCAGTACTTC. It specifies CASSSFGTSVETQYF. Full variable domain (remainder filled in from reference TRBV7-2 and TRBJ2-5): GAGVSQSPSNKVTEKGKDVELRCDPISGHTALYWYRQSLGQGLEFLIYFQGNSAPDKSGLPSDRFSAERTGGSVSTLTIQRTQQEDSAVYLCASSSFGTSVETQYFGPGTRLLVL.

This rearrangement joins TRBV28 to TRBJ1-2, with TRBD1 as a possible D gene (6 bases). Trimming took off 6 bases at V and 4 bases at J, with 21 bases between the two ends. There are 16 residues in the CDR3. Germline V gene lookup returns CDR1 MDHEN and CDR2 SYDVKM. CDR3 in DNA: TGTGCCAGCAGCCTTCTCAGAGGGGGTGTTAGCTATGGCTACACCTTC. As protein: CASSLLRGGVSYGYTF.

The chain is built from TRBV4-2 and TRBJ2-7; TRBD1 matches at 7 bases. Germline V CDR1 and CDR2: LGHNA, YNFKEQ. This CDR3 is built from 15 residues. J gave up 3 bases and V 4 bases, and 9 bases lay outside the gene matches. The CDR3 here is CASSPRDSSLYEQYF. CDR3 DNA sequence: TGTGCCAGCAGCCCCCGGGACAGCTCACTCTACGAGCAGTACTTC.

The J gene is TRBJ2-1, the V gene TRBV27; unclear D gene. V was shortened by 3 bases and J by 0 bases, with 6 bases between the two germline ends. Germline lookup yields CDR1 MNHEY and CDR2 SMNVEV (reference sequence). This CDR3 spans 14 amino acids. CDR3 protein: CASSFGSSYNEQFF. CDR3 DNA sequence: TGTGCCAGCAGTTTCGGTAGCTCCTACAATGAGCAGTTCTTC.

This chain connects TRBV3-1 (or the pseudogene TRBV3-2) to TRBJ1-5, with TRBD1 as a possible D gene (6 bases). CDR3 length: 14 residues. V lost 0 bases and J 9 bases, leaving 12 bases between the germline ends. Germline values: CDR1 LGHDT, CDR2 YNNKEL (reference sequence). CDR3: CASSQDSGVGPQHF. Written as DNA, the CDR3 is TGTGCCAGCAGCCAAGATTCAGGGGTTGGGCCCCAGCATTTT.

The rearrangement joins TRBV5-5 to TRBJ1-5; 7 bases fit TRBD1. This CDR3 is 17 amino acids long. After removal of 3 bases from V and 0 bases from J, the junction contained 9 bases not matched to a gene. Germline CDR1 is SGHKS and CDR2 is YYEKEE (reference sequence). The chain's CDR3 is CASSSGWDSLSNQPQHF. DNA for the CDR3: TGTGCCAGCAGCTCAGGTTGGGACAGTCTTAGCAATCAGCCCCAGCATTTT.

For the CDR3, the DNA is TGTGCCAGTAGTATGGAAGGACAGGGGTCTGAAGCTTTCTTT. Its protein is CASSMEGQGSEAFF. The chain carries TRBV19 and TRBJ1-1, with 9 bases matching TRBD1. Trimming cost V 3 bases and J 6 bases; bases outside gene matches: 5. CDR3 length: 14 amino acids. Germline V CDR1 and CDR2: LNHDA, SQIVND (reference sequence).

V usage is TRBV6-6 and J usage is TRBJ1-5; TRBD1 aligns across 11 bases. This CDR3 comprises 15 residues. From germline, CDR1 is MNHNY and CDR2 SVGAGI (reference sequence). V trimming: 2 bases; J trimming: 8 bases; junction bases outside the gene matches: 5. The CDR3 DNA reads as TGTGCCAGCAGTTACACCGGACAGGGGGCTGAGCCCCAGCATTTT. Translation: CASSYTGQGAEPQHF.

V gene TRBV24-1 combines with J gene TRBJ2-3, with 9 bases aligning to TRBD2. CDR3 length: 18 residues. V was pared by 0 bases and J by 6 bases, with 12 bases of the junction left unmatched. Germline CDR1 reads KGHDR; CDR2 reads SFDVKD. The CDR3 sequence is CATSDLKIAGAPLDTQYF. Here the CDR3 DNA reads TGTGCCACCAGTGATTTGAAGATAGCGGGAGCGCCTCTGGATACGCAGTATTTT.

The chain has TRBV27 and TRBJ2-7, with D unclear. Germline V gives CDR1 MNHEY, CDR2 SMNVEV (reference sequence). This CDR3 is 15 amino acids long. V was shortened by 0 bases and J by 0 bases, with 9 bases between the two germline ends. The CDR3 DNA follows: TGTGCCAGCAGTTTATCGACCGGAGCCTCCTACGAGCAGTACTTC. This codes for CASSLSTGASYEQYF.

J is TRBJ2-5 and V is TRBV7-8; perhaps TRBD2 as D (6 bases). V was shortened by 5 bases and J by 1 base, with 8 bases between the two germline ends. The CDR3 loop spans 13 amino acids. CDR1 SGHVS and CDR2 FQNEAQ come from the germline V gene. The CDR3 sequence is CASSRGVQETQYF. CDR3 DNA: TGTGCCAGCAGCCGCGGGGTCCAAGAGACCCAGTACTTC.

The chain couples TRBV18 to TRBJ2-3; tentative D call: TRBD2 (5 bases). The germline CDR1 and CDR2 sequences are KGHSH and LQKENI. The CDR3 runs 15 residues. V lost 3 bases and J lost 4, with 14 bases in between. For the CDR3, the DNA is TGTGCCAGCTCACCGCCCGGACGGGGAGCAGATACGCAGTATTTT. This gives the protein CASSPPGRGADTQYF.

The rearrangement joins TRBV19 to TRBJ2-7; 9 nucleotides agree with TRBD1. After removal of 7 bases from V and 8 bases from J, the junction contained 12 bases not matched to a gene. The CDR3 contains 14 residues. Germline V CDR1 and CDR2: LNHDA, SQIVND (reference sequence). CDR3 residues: CASTGTGSPLKQYF. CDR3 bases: TGTGCCAGTACTGGGACAGGGTCCCCTCTAAAGCAGTACTTC.

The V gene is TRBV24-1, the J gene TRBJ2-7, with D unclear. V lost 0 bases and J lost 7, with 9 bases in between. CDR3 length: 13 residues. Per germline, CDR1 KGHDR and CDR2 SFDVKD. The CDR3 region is CATSDLHGEEQYF. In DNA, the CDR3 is TGTGCCACCAGTGATTTGCACGGAGAAGAGCAGTACTTC.

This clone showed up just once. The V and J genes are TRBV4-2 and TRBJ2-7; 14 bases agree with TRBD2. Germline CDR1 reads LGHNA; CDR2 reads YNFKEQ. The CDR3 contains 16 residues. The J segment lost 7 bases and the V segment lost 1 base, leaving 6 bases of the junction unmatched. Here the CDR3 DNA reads TGTGCCAGCAGCCAAGTGGGACTAGCGGGAGTGGGTGAGCAGTACTTC. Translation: CASSQVGLAGVGEQYF.

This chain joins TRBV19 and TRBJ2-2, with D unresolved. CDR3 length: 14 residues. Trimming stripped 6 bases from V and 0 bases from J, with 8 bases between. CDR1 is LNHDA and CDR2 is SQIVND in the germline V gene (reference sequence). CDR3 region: CASRLLSNTGELFF. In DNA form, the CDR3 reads TGTGCCAGTAGGTTACTATCGAACACCGGGGAGCTGTTTTTT.